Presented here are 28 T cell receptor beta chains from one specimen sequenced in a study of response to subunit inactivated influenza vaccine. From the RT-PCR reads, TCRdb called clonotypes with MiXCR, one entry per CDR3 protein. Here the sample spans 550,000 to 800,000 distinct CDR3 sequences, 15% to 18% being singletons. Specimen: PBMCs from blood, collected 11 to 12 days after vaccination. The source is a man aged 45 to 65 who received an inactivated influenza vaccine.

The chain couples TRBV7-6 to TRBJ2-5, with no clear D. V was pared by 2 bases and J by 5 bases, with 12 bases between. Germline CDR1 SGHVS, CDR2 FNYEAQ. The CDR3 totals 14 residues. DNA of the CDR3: TGTGCCAGCAGCTTACAGCCAGGATGGGAGACCCAGTACTTC. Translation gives CASSLQPGWETQYF.

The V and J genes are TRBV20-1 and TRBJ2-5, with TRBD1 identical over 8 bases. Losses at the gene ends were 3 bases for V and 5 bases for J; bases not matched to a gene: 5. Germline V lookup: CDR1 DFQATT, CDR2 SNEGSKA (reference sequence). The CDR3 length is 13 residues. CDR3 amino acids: CSASVRGRETQYF. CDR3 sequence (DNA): TGCAGTGCTAGCGTCAGGGGGCGGGAGACCCAGTACTTC.

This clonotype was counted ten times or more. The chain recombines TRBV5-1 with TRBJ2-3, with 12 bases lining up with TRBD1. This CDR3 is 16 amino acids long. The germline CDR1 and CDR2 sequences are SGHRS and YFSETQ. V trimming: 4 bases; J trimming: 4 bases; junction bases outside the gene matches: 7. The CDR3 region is CASSTPGQGASDTQYF. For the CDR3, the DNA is TGCGCCAGCAGCACCCCGGGACAGGGGGCGTCAGATACGCAGTATTTT.

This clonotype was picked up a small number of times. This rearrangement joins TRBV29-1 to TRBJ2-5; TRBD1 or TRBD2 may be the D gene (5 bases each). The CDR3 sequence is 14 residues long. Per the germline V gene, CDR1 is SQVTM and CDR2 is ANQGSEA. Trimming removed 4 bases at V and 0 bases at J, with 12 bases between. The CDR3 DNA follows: TGCAGCGTTGTCCCCGGGACGTACCAAGAGACCCAGTACTTC. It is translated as CSVVPGTYQETQYF.

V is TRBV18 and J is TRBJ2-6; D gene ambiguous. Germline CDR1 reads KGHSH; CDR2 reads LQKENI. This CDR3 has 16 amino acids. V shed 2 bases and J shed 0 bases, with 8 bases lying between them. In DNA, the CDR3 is TGTGCCAGCTCACCAGTTCCCATCTCTGGGGCCAACGTCCTGACTTTC. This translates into CASSPVPISGANVLTF.

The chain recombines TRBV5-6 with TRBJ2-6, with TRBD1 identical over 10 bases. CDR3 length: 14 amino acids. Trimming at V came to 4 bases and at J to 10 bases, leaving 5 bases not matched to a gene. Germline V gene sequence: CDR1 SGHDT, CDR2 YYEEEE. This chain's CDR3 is CASSSDRGLNVLTF. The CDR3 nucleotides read TGTGCCAGCAGCAGTGACAGGGGGCTAAACGTCCTGACTTTC.

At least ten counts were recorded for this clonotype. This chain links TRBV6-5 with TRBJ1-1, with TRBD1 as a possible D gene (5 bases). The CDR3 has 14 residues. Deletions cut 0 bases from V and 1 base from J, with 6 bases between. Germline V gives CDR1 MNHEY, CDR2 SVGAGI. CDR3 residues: CASSYSRGNTEAFF. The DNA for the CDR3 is TGTGCCAGCAGTTACTCGAGGGGGAACACTGAAGCTTTCTTT.

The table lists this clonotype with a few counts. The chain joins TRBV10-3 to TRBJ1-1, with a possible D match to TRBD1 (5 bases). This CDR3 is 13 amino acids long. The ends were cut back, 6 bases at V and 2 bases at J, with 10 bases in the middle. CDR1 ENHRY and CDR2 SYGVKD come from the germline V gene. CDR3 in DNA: TGTGCCATCAGCGACAGAGAAAACACTGAAGCTTTCTTT. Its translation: CAISDRENTEAFF.

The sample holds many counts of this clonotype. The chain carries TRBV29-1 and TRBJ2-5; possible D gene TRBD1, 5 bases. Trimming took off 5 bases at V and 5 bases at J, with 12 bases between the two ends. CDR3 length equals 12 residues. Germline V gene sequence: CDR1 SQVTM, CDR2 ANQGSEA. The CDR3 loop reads CSVRRGMETQYF. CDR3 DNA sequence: TGCAGCGTTAGAAGGGGTATGGAGACCCAGTACTTC. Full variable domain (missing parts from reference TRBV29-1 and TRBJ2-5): SAVISQKPSRDICQRGTSLTIQCQVDSQVTMMFWYRQQPGQSLTLIATANQGSEATYESGFVIDKFPISRPNLTFSTLTVSNMSPEDSSIYLCSVRRGMETQYFGPGTRLLVL.

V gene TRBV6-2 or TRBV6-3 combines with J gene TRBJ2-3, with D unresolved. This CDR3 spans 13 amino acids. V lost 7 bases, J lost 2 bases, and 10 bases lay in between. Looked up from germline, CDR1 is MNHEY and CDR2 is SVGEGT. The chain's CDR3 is CASTDRATDTQYF. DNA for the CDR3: TGTGCCAGCACCGACCGGGCCACAGATACGCAGTATTTT.

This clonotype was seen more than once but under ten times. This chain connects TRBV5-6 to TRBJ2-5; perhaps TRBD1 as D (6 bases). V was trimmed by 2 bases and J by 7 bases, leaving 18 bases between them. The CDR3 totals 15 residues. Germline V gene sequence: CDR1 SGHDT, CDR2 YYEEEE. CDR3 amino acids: CASSLGGMVVVTQYF. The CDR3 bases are TGTGCCAGCAGCTTAGGGGGAATGGTTGTTGTGACCCAGTACTTC.

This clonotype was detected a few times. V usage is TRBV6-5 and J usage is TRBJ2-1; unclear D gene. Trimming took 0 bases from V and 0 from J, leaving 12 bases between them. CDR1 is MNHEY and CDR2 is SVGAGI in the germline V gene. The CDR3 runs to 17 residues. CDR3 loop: CASSYSPLGNSYNEQFF. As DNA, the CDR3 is TGTGCCAGCAGTTACTCGCCGTTAGGAAACTCCTACAATGAGCAGTTCTTC.

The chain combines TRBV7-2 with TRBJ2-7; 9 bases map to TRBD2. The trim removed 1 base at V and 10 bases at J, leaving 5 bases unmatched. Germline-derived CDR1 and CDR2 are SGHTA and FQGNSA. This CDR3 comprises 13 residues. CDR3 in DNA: TGTGCCAGCAGCTTAGAGGTAGCGGGGGCTCAGTACTTC. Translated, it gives CASSLEVAGAQYF.

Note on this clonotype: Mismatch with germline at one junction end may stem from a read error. CDR3 loop: CVSSRDRYTGELFF. Here the CDR3 DNA reads TGTGTCAGCAGCCGGGACAGATACACCGGGGAGCTGTTTTTT. The rearrangement joins TRBV5-6 to TRBJ2-2; 7 bases are a match to TRBD1. CDR1 and CDR2 from the germline V gene are SGHDT and YYEEEE. The CDR3 sequence is 14 residues long.

CDR3 DNA sequence: TGTGCCAGCAGACGCGCCGTGTGGGGCACAGATACGCAGTATTTT. It codes for CASRRAVWGTDTQYF. The gene calls are TRBV7-8 and TRBJ2-3; D gene unclear. Germline CDR1 is SGHVS and CDR2 is FQNEAQ. Trimming cost V 6 bases and J 1 base, with 14 bases left between them. This CDR3 spans 15 amino acids. The complete variable domain, with remaining parts taken from reference TRBV7-8 and TRBJ2-3, reads GAGVSQSPRYKVAKRGQDVALRCDPISGHVSLFWYQQALGQGPEFLTYFQNEAQLDKSGLPSDRFFAERPEGSVSTLKIQRTQQEDSAVYLCASRRAVWGTDTQYFGPGTRLTVL.

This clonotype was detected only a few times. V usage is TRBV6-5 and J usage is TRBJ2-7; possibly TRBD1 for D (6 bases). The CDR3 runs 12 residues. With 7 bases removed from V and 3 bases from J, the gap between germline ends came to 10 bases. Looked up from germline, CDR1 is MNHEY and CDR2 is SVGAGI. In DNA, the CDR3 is TGTGCCAGCACAGACAGGAGCTACGAGCAGTACTTC. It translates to CASTDRSYEQYF.

CDR3 nucleotide sequence: TGTGCCAGCAGAACCACTACAGGGGTGGGCAATCAGCCCCAGCATTTT. It is translated as CASRTTTGVGNQPQHF. The rearrangement joins TRBV6-1 to TRBJ1-5, with TRBD1 matching 7 bases. Germline V gene sequence: CDR1 MNHNS, CDR2 SASEGT. Trimming cost V 6 bases and J 2 bases; bases outside gene matches: 10. CDR3 length: 16 amino acids.

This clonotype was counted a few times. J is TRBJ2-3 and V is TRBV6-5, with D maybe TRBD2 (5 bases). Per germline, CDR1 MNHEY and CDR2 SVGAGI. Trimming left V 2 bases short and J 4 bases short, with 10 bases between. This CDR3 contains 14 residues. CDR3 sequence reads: CASSYAGVSDTQYF. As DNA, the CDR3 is TGTGCCAGCAGTTACGCGGGTGTCTCAGATACGCAGTATTTT.

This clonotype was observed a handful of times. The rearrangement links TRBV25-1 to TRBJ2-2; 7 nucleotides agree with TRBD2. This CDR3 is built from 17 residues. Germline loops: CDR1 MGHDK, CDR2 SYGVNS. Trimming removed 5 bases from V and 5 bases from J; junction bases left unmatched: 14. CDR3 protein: CASSTRTRSKRTGELFF. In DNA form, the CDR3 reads TGTGCCAGCAGTACTCGGACTAGGTCAAAAAGAACCGGGGAGCTGTTTTTT.

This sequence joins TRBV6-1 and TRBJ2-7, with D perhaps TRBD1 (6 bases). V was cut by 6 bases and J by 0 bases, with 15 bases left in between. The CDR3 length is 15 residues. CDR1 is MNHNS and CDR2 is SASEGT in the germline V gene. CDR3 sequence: CASRQNRVDSYEQYF. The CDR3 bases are TGTGCCAGCAGACAAAACAGGGTCGACTCCTACGAGCAGTACTTC.

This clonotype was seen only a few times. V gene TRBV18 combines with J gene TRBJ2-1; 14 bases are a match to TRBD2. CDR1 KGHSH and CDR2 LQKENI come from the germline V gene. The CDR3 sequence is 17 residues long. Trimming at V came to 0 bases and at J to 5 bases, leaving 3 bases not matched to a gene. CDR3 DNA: TGTGCCAGCTCACCACCGACTAGCGGGAGGGTACACAATGAGCAGTTCTTC. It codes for CASSPPTSGRVHNEQFF.

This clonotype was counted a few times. CDR3 protein: CASSLMTGYNEQFF. The CDR3 coding sequence is TGCGCCAGCAGCTTGATGACCGGGTACAATGAGCAGTTCTTC. The J gene is TRBJ2-1, the V gene TRBV5-1; D gene uncertain. V was pared by 1 base and J by 4 bases, with 9 bases between. The CDR3 is made up of 14 amino acids. Looked up from germline, CDR1 is SGHRS and CDR2 is YFSETQ.

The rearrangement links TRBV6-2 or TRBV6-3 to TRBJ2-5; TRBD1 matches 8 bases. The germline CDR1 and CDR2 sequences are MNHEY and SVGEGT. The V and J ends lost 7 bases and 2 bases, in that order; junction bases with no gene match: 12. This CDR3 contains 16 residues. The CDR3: CASTISGTGGQETQYF. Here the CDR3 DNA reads TGTGCCAGCACTATTTCGGGGACAGGAGGACAAGAGACCCAGTACTTC.

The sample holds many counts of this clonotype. CDR3 residues: CASSWTGPGTGELFF. The CDR3 DNA sequence: TGTGCCAGCAGTTGGACAGGGCCGGGGACCGGGGAGCTGTTTTTT. The chain combines TRBV6-5 with TRBJ2-2; TRBD1 matches 8 bases. The ends lost 4 bases at V and 5 bases at J; junction bases unmatched: 6. The CDR3 contains 15 residues. CDR1 and CDR2 (germline): MNHEY, SVGAGI.

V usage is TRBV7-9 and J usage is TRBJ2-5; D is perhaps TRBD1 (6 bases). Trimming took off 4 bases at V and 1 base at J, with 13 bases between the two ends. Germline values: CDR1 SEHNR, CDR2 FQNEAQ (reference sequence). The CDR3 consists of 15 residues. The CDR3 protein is CASSSTTGLQETQYF. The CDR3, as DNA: TGTGCCAGCAGCTCCACGACAGGACTCCAAGAGACCCAGTACTTC.

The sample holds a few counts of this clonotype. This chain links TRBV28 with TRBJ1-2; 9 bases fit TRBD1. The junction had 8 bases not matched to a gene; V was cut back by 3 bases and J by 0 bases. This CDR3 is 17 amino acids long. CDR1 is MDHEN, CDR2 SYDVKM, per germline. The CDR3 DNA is TGTGCCAGCAGTTTCAACAGGGGGCTCCTTGCTAACTATGGCTACACCTTC. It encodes CASSFNRGLLANYGYTF.

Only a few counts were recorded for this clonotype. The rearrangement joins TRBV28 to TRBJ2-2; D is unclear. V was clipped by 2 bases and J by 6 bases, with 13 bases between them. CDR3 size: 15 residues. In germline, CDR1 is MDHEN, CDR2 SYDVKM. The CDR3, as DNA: TGTGCCAGCAGTTTAGAGACTCTTCTCGCCGGGGAGCTGTTTTTT. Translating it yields CASSLETLLAGELFF.

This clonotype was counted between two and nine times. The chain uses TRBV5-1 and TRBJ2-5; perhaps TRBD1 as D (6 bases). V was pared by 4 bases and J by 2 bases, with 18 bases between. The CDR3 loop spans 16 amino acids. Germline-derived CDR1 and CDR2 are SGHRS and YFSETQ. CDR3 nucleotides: TGCGCCAGCAGCCCCGGCGGCAGGGGCTCACAAGAGACCCAGTACTTC. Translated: CASSPGGRGSQETQYF.